This T cell receptor (beta chain) was retrieved from a study of chemoradiotherapy in HPV16-positive cancers. The wider study: Candidate HPV-specific clones and shared TCR motifs came from a couple of HPV16-positive patients. Notes on the study in general: For HPV16-positive patients, expanding HPV-responsive T cells associated with longer recurrence-free survival. Candidate HPV-specific clones and E7-related TCR motifs grew in tumor during treatment.

The assay was immunoSEQ multiplex PCR, and TCRdb's table has in-frame clones only and misses some. The table records 3,800 or so clones, 91% of them present only once. As regards this clone: What it recognizes is unknown.

The V end lost 3 bases, the J end lost 4 bases, and 9 bases lay between the germline ends. CDR1 and CDR2 (germline): MNHNS, SASEGT. This CDR3 is built from 13 residues. The receptor was isolated from a human donor with HPV-associated anogenital cancer. Sequencing used tumor tissue, obtained from a patient who underwent chemoradiotherapy. This rearrangement joins TRBV6-1 to TRBJ1-1; D may be TRBD1 (6 bases). The CDR3 here is CASSDLGGTEAFF. DNA for the CDR3: TGTGCCAGCAGTGATCTAGGGGGCACTGAAGCTTTCTTT.